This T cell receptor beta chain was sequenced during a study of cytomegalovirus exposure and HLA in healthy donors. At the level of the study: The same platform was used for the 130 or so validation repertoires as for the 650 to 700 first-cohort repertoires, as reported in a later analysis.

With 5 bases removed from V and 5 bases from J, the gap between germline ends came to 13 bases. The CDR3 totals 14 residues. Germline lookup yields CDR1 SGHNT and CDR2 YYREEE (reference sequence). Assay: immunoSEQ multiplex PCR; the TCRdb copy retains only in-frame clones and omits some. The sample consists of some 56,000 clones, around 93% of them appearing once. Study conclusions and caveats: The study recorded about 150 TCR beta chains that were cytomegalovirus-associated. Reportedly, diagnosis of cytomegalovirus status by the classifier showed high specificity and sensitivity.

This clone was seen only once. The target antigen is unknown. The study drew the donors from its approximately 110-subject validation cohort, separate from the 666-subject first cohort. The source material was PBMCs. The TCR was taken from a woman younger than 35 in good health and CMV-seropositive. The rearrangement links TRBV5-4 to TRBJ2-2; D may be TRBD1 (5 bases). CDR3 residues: CASRTDTKTGELFF. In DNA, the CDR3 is TGTGCCAGCAGGACAGACACAAAAACCGGGGAGCTGTTTTTT.